This T cell receptor (beta chain) was retrieved from a study of cytomegalovirus exposure and HLA in healthy donors. Per the germline V gene, CDR1 is MNHEY and CDR2 is SVGAGI. V lost 6 bases, J lost 4 bases, and 7 bases stayed unmatched. The CDR3 runs 15 residues. Primers included in the PCR were 60 Vbeta and 13 Jbeta primers. Only in-frame clones appear in the TCRdb table, and some are missing; sequencing was by immunoSEQ multiplex PCR. The sample holds approximately 190,000 clones, about 85% seen once. This clone turned up a few times. This TCR derives from a boy aged 2 to 9 in good health and CMV-seronegative. The source material was PBMCs. This chain links TRBV6-5 with TRBJ1-3; 9 nucleotides match TRBD1. CDR3 region: CASSLQGASGNTIYF. CDR3 DNA: TGTGCCAGCAGCCTACAGGGGGCCTCAGGAAACACCATATATTTT.